The next 2 T cell receptor beta chains were all read from a single sample in a study of technical replicates of blood from several donors. The data were produced by immunoSEQ multiplex PCR, yet TCRdb's version contains in-frame clones alone and is incomplete. The sample lists roughly 45,000 clones; 80% to 95% were seen once. The sequenced material came from PBMCs. All receptors derive from a human donor in good health. Some clones in this sample may be carry-over from other donors' samples.

This chain connects TRBV11-2 to TRBJ1-1, with a tentative D call TRBD1 (6 bases). CDR1 is SGHAT and CDR2 is FQNNGV in the germline V gene. Between the trimmed V and J ends, which lost 5 bases and 1 base, there was a span of 14 bases. This CDR3 has 15 amino acids. CDR3 loop: CASSTTGGANTEAFF. The CDR3 DNA reads TGTGCCAGCAGCACTACGGGGGGCGCGAACACTGAAGCTTTCTTT. Filled out from reference TRBV11-2 and TRBJ1-1, the complete variable domain reads EAGVAQSPRYKIIEKRQSVAFWCNPISGHATLYWYQQILGQGPKLLIQFQNNGVVDDSQLPKDRFSAERLKGVDSTLKIQPAKLEDSAVYLCASSTTGGANTEAFFGQGTRLTVV.

This chain joins TRBV2 and TRBJ1-1, with a possible D match to TRBD1 (6 bases). This CDR3 is built from 14 residues. Germline CDR1 reads SNHLY; CDR2 reads FYNNEI. Trimming took 6 bases from V and 7 from J, leaving 18 bases between them. Here the CDR3 reads CASREQGIKFEAFF. The CDR3 coding sequence is TGTGCCAGCAGGGAACAGGGAATTAAATTTGAAGCTTTCTTT.